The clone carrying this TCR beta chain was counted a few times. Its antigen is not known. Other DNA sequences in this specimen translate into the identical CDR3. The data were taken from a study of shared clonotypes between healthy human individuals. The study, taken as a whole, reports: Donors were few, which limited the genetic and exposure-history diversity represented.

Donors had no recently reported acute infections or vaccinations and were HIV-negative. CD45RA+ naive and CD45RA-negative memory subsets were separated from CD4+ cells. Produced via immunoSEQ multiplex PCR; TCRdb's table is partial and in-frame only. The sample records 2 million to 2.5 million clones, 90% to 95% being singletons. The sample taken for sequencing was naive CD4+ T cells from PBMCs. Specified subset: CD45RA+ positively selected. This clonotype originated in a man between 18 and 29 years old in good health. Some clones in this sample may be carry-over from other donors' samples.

The CDR3 DNA is TGTGCCAGCTCACCGGACAGCAACTATGGCTACACCTTC. This codes for CASSPDSNYGYTF. The chain links TRBV18 to TRBJ1-2, with D possibly matching TRBD1 (6 bases). The V end lost 3 bases, the J end lost 2 bases, and 7 bases lay between the germline ends. Germline lookup yields CDR1 KGHSH and CDR2 LQKENI. The CDR3 totals 13 residues.